This T cell receptor (beta chain) was sequenced for a study of identical twins. MiXCR, run by TCRdb on the 5' RACE reads, gives a single entry per CDR3 protein. This sample has some 730,000 distinct CDR3 sequences; roughly 18% occur once, and the top ten carry about 12%. Whole-study findings and limits: Those out-of-frame alpha sequences shared by twins showed an excess of low generation probability. Insertions ran lower in abundant cord blood beta clonotypes, though not in memory repertoires.

V lost 5 bases to trimming and J lost 4 bases, with 14 bases between them. The CDR3 loop spans 14 amino acids. With regard to this clonotype: Its antigen is unknown.

These data also featured in a second study, about T cells expressing NK-cell markers. That work adds: Seven HCMV-seropositive donors and one seronegative donor made up the eight sequenced donors. Sorting of alpha-beta TCR T cells alone was achieved in several experiments with an anti-gamma-delta TCR antibody.

The J gene is TRBJ1-2, the V gene TRBV12-3 or TRBV12-4; possibly TRBD1 for D (5 bases). The sample comprised PBMCs. The receptor was derived from a woman between 18 and 29 years old in good health. CDR3 protein: CASSPELDSYGYTF. The CDR3 nucleotides read TGTGCCAGCAGTCCCGAGCTAGACAGCTATGGCTACACCTTC.